This T cell receptor (beta chain) appears in the sequencing data of a study of shared clonotypes between healthy human individuals. Whole-study findings and limits: The study sampled only blood, and tissue repertoires likely differ. Rarefaction gave evidence that sorted-subset sequencing remained incomplete despite large depth.

CDR1 MNHEY and CDR2 SMNVEV come from the germline V gene (reference sequence). The CDR3 is 15 residues long. The ends lost 9 bases at V and 0 bases at J; junction bases unmatched: 10. The data were produced by immunoSEQ multiplex PCR, yet TCRdb's version contains in-frame clones alone and is incomplete. The table records about 670,000 clones, about two thirds of them present only once. As to this clone: Its antigen is undetermined.

The sample was memory CD4+ T cells sorted from blood. Subset: CD45RA-negative fraction. This chain uses TRBV27 with TRBJ2-7; 8 bases align to TRBD1. The receptor comes from a woman in her 30s in good health. The CDR3 nucleotides read TGTGCCAGTGCTTCCAGGGGGCCCGACTCCTACGAGCAGTACTTC. It specifies CASASRGPDSYEQYF.